This is a list of T cell receptor beta chains from one sample in a study of human T cells and chemical hapten exposure. TCRdb used MiXCR to reprocess the RACE reads, holding one entry per CDR3 protein. The sample includes 84,000 or so distinct CDR3 sequences, roughly 10% of them seen just once. The sample here was whole blood, taken in connection with sensitization to the hapten diphenylcyclopropenone (DPC). The receptors were gathered from a woman between 25 and 40 years old with alopecia areata. Some clones in this sample may be carry-over from other donors' samples. CDR3s include the opening cysteine and the closing phenylalanine or tryptophan. D genes are given only for firm matches. Rows may omit the clone size; those that give it use once, few, many or a size class.

d_call	clone_size	v_call	j_call	cdr3_nt	cdr3_aa
NA	many	TRBV20-1	TRBJ1-5	TGCAGTGCCCCGACAGACAGCAATCAGCCCCAGCATTTT	CSAPTDSNQPQHF
NA	NA	TRBV21-1	TRBJ1-6	TGTGCCAGCAGCAGTAAAGGGGCCGGCTCCTATAATTCACCCCTCCACTTT	CASSSKGAGSYNSPLHF
NA	few	TRBV2	TRBJ2-2	TGTGCCAGCAGTGACCCAGGGCCCACCGGGGAGCTGTTTTTT	CASSDPGPTGELFF
NA	many	TRBV21-1	TRBJ2-3	TGTGCCAGCAGCAAAAAGGCGGGGGGGCGTAAAGATACGCAGTATTTT	CASSKKAGGRKDTQYF
NA	many	TRBV19	TRBJ1-2	TGTGCCAGTACCGTCAGGGGAGGTGGCTACACCTTC	CASTVRGGGYTF
NA	NA	TRBV29-1	TRBJ2-7	TGCAGCGTTGGGAACGAGCAGTACTTC	CSVGNEQYF
NA	NA	TRBV12-3/TRBV12-4	TRBJ2-7	TGTGCCAGCAGTTTACAGATGGGGGGAAACGAGCAGTACTTC	CASSLQMGGNEQYF
TRBD2	many	TRBV7-2	TRBJ2-1	TGTGCCAGCAAGCGGGGGGGATCCTACAATGAGCAGTTCTTC	CASKRGGSYNEQFF
NA	many	TRBV6-5	TRBJ2-1	TGTGCCAGCAGCAACTTTCGGGAGCAGTTCTTC	CASSNFREQFF
TRBD1	many	TRBV5-1	TRBJ2-7	TGCGCCAGTGGGACAGGAGGTTTAAATGAGCAGTACTTC	CASGTGGLNEQYF
TRBD1	NA	TRBV28	TRBJ2-4	TGTGCCAGCGGCCGGGACAGGGGGCGAGTAGGTCCGGCCAAAAACATTCAGTACTTC	CASGRDRGRVGPAKNIQYF
TRBD2	NA	TRBV29-1	TRBJ2-7	TGCAGCGTTGAAGTTCAAAGCCCCAGACTAGCGCGGGGAGGCGAGCAGTACTTC	CSVEVQSPRLARGGEQYF
TRBD2	NA	TRBV2	TRBJ2-2	TGTGCCAGCGGGAGGACTAGCGGGGGAACCGGGGAGCTGTTTTTT	CASGRTSGGTGELFF
NA	many	TRBV4-3	TRBJ2-2	TGCGCCAGCAGCCAAGTATCAGGTCACACCGGGGAGCTGTTTTTT	CASSQVSGHTGELFF
TRBD1	many	TRBV28	TRBJ1-5	TGTGCCAGCAGTTTATACCGGGACAGTGCCGGCAATCAGCCCCAGCATTTT	CASSLYRDSAGNQPQHF
NA	few	TRBV7-9	TRBJ1-3	TGTGCCAGCAGCCTGACCGATAGCTCTGGAAACACCATATATTTT	CASSLTDSSGNTIYF
NA	many	TRBV9	TRBJ1-5	TGTGCCACACAGCCCCAGCATTTT	CATQPQHF
NA	few	TRBV7-8	TRBJ1-3	TGTGCCAGCAGCTTACAGGGTTTCTCTGGAAACACCATATATTTT	CASSLQGFSGNTIYF
TRBD1	few	TRBV6-1	TRBJ1-1	TGTGCCAGCAGTACCAGGACAGGGGGCATGAACACTGAAGCTTTCTTT	CASSTRTGGMNTEAFF
TRBD1	many	TRBV11-3	TRBJ1-5	TGTGCCAGCAGCTCACAGGGGGCGCATAGCAATCAGCCCCAGCATTTT	CASSSQGAHSNQPQHF
NA	many	TRBV7-2	TRBJ2-3	TGTGCCAGCAGCTTCGTGAGGGCCCCCCATACCAATACGCAGTATTTT	CASSFVRAPHTNTQYF
NA	NA	TRBV30	TRBJ2-1	TGTGCCTGGAGCAAGGAGGGCCAGGTCAATGAGCAGTTCTTC	CAWSKEGQVNEQFF
NA	many	TRBV6-5	TRBJ1-1	TGTGCCAGCATGCGGGCCACGTCTAACGCTGAAGCTTTCTTT	CASMRATSNAEAFF
NA	many	TRBV11-2	TRBJ2-2	TGTGCCAGCAGCGTACAGGCGAACACCGGGGAGCTGTTTTTT	CASSVQANTGELFF
TRBD1	few	TRBV10-3	TRBJ1-1	TGTGCCATCAGTGGCGGCAGGGGGGCAGACACTGAAGCTTTCTTT	CAISGGRGADTEAFF
NA	many	TRBV12-3/TRBV12-4	TRBJ1-5	TGTGCCAGCAGTTGGGACGGGAATCAGCCCCAGCATTTT	CASSWDGNQPQHF
NA	many	TRBV4-3	TRBJ1-1	TGCGCCAGCAGCCAAGACCCCCCTCAAACAGTGAACACTGAAGCTTTCTTT	CASSQDPPQTVNTEAFF
TRBD2	NA	TRBV11-2	TRBJ2-7	TGTGCCAGCAGCAGACTAGCGACAAATTACGAGCAGTACTTC	CASSRLATNYEQYF
NA	many	TRBV5-1	TRBJ1-1	TGCGCCAGCAGCTTGGGCAGGGACACTGAAGCTTTCTTT	CASSLGRDTEAFF
NA	NA	TRBV4-3	TRBJ1-2	TGCGCCAGCAGCCATTTGGACTACGATACGGGCTACACCTTC	CASSHLDYDTGYTF
TRBD1	NA	TRBV5-4	TRBJ2-7	TGTGCCAGCAGCTGGGGACCAGGACAGGTGAACGAGCAGTACTTC	CASSWGPGQVNEQYF
TRBD1	few	TRBV27	TRBJ2-2	TGTGCCAGCAGTTTCCTGGGACAGCCGAACACCGGGGAGCTGTTTTTT	CASSFLGQPNTGELFF
NA	NA	TRBV2	TRBJ1-5	TGTGCCAGCAGTGAAGGGCGCGGCAATAGAAATCAGCCCCAGCATTTT	CASSEGRGNRNQPQHF
NA	NA	TRBV9	TRBJ2-3	TGTGCCAGCAGCGTAGGGGTAGACACAGATACGCAGTATTTT	CASSVGVDTDTQYF
NA	few	TRBV4-3	TRBJ2-5	TGCGCCAGCAGCCAAGAACCCCGGGGGTACGAGACCCAGTACTTC	CASSQEPRGYETQYF
TRBD1	many	TRBV2	TRBJ1-5	TGTGCCAGCAGTTCACAGGGGACGAGTCAGCCCCAGCATTTT	CASSSQGTSQPQHF
NA	many	TRBV4-2	TRBJ2-7	TGTGCCAGCAGCCCCGCAAGGACAGCTCTAAGCTACGAGCAGTACTTC	CASSPARTALSYEQYF
NA	medium-sized	TRBV29-1	TRBJ2-7	TGCAGCGTTGGACGGAGCTCTGGGGAGCAGTACTTC	CSVGRSSGEQYF
TRBD1	many	TRBV28	TRBJ2-7	TGTGCCAGCAGTACCGGGACAGGGGGCTACGAGCAGTACTTC	CASSTGTGGYEQYF
TRBD1	few	TRBV10-3	TRBJ2-5	TGTGCCATCAGTAATACAGGGGTCGGGGAGACCCAGTACTTC	CAISNTGVGETQYF
NA	NA	TRBV18	TRBJ2-1	TGTGCCAGCCGAACTTCGGCTATCTACAATGAGCAGTTCTTC	CASRTSAIYNEQFF
TRBD2	many	TRBV3-1	TRBJ2-7	TGTGCCAGCAGCCAAACCGGAGCGGGAGGGCCCTACGAGCAGTACTTC	CASSQTGAGGPYEQYF
NA	many	TRBV18	TRBJ1-5	TGTGCCAGCTCAACTGACAGTAGAGATCAGCCCCAGCATTTT	CASSTDSRDQPQHF
NA	few	TRBV18	TRBJ2-1	TGTGCCAGCTCACCTTTTCGGGCTAGCAGCAAGGTCTACAATGAGCAGTTCTTC	CASSPFRASSKVYNEQFF
NA	NA	TRBV6-2/TRBV6-3	TRBJ1-1	TGTGCCAGCAGTGGTCACAGCAACATGAACACTGAAGCTTTCTTT	CASSGHSNMNTEAFF
TRBD1	many	TRBV6-5	TRBJ2-7	TGTGCCAGTGCCCCTCGGGACAGGGGGCTGGGCGAGCAGTACTTC	CASAPRDRGLGEQYF
NA	NA	TRBV7-8	TRBJ1-1	TGTGCCAGCAGCTCCCTACAGGGAGGAGAAACTGAAGCTTTCTTT	CASSSLQGGETEAFF
NA	many	TRBV19	TRBJ2-7	TGTGCCAGTAGTATTAAACCGGGACGCCGGGACGAGCAGTACTTC	CASSIKPGRRDEQYF
TRBD1	many	TRBV7-2	TRBJ2-3	TGTGCCAGCAGCTTACTGGGACAGGGTAGCACAGATACGCAGTATTTT	CASSLLGQGSTDTQYF
TRBD2	NA	TRBV29-1	TRBJ2-1	TGCAGCGTTGCTAGCGGGAGAAGTTCCTACAATGAGCAGTTCTTC	CSVASGRSSYNEQFF
NA	few	TRBV19	TRBJ2-3	TGTGCCAGTAGTGCTACGGGCGTGGGAGATACGCAGTATTTT	CASSATGVGDTQYF
TRBD2	few	TRBV29-1	TRBJ2-1	TGCAGCGTTGCTGAAGGGACTAGCGGGACCTACAATGAGCAGTTCTTC	CSVAEGTSGTYNEQFF
NA	many	TRBV23-1	TRBJ2-3	TGCGCCAGCAGTCAATGGCCCCGAAGACTTGGCACCGGATGGCTGAAGGATACGCAGTATTTT	CASSQWPRRLGTGWLKDTQYF
NA	many	TRBV28	TRBJ1-1	TGTGCCAGCAGTATACCCGCCGGGGGCAACAAACGAGCTTTCTTT	CASSIPAGGNKRAFF
NA	few	TRBV20-1	TRBJ2-1	TGCAGTGCTAGACCTTTCCAGGGGATCAATGAGCAGTTCTTC	CSARPFQGINEQFF
TRBD2	few	TRBV7-8	TRBJ2-3	TGTGCCAGCAGCTTAGCATCGCGGGGGGGCACAGATACGCAGTATTTT	CASSLASRGGTDTQYF
NA	NA	TRBV15	TRBJ1-1	TGTGCCACCAGCCGGGTAGTAGACACTGAAGCTTTCTTT	CATSRVVDTEAFF